This TCR beta chain was recorded in a study of blood T cell repertoires in COVID-19. In the study overall: The United States, Italy and Spain provided the acute and convalescent COVID-19 samples. Sources were T cells, B-cell-depleted T cells, or PBMCs; the material itself was cDNA or gDNA.

The CDR3 extends over 16 amino acids. V was pared by 5 bases and J by 4 bases, with 19 bases between. The germline V gene encodes CDR1 MNHEY and CDR2 SMNVEV (reference sequence). In the study's own analysis: It was from reference gene primer amplification that nucleated cell counts were estimated. Sequencing was performed with immunoSEQ multiplex PCR; in TCRdb, only in-frame clones are kept and a portion is missing. The V and J calls and clone size are taken from that table; D and trimming were inferred from the DNA. This sample yields about 84,000 clones, of which nearly 95% are seen a single time; about 4.7% belongs to the top ten.

The J gene is TRBJ2-3, the V gene TRBV27, with a weak D call TRBD1 (6 bases). Sequenced input: peripheral blood. This TCR derives from a human donor with active COVID-19. The donor label of this sample is uncertain. The CDR3 loop is CASSPETGRGADTQYF. The CDR3 nucleotides read TGTGCCAGCAGTCCCGAGACAGGTCGAGGAGCAGATACGCAGTATTTT.